These 22 T cell receptor beta chains were all obtained from the same sample, sequenced in a study of cytotoxic CD8 clonotypes in ibrutinib-treated CLL (dated by TCRdb to 2020 to 2022). Taken with the paper, the label for time point translates to: about a year on ibrutinib. Library preparation was by the immunoSEQ multiplex PCR assay. This immuneACCESS table, as held by TCRdb, lists in-frame sequences with V and J called but not all clones. Of the missing ones, under half trace to an unresolved V gene in checked studies; the others have no known cause. The sample table lists more than 200,000 clones, roughly 65% of them with a count of one. The ten top clones hold more than 4.5% of the sample. Here the sequenced sample was PBMCs, taken after 12 months of ibrutinib treatment. Source of these receptors: a human donor with chronic lymphocytic leukemia.

The gene calls are TRBV19 and TRBJ1-2, with unresolved D. The germline V gene has CDR1 LNHDA and CDR2 SQIVND (reference sequence). Trimming stripped 7 bases from V and 4 bases from J, with 19 bases between. The CDR3 runs to 15 residues. In DNA, the CDR3 is TGTGCCAGTACCGATGCGGACGGAGCGATCTATGGCTACACCTTC. Translation gives CASTDADGAIYGYTF.

This chain joins TRBV6-1 and TRBJ2-5; 11 bases map to TRBD2. CDR3 length: 15 amino acids. V was pared by 1 base and J by 11 bases, with 9 bases of the junction left unmatched. The V gene's germline CDR1 is MNHNS and CDR2 SASEGT. The CDR3 reads CASSEGKLAGAVQYF. CDR3 coding DNA: TGTGCCAGCAGTGAAGGGAAACTAGCGGGGGCCGTGCAGTACTTC.

The V call is TRBV11-2, the J call TRBJ2-7; TRBD2 matches at 7 bases. With 2 bases clipped from V and 1 base from J, the junction kept 8 bases outside the gene matches. Germline V gene sequence: CDR1 SGHAT, CDR2 FQNNGV. This CDR3 comprises 16 residues. CDR3 in amino acids: CASSLSTGAGSYEQYF. The CDR3, as DNA: TGTGCCAGCAGCTTATCAACGGGAGCGGGGTCCTACGAGCAGTACTTC.

This clone was seen a handful of times. This chain links TRBV4-1 with TRBJ2-3, with 8 positions matching TRBD2. The germline V gene encodes CDR1 MGHRA and CDR2 YSYEKL. Trimming removed 3 bases from V and 2 bases from J; junction bases left unmatched: 7. The CDR3 runs 16 residues. CDR3 nucleotide sequence: TGCGCCAGCAGCCAGGGACTAGGAGCTTCCACAGATACGCAGTATTTT. Amino acid sequence: CASSQGLGASTDTQYF.

CDR3 amino acids: CASRRDTYEQYF. The CDR3 coding sequence is TGTGCCAGCAGGAGGGATACCTACGAGCAGTACTTC. The gene calls are TRBV28 and TRBJ2-7, with TRBD2 as a possible D gene (5 bases). The germline V gene has CDR1 MDHEN and CDR2 SYDVKM. The CDR3 sequence is 12 residues long. V gave up 6 bases and J gave up 2 bases, with 8 bases separating them.

This clone was found a few times. This chain uses TRBV5-4 with TRBJ1-2, with D perhaps TRBD1 (5 bases). Germline V gives CDR1 SGHNT, CDR2 YYREEE (reference sequence). The ends were cut back, 4 bases at V and 5 bases at J, with 15 bases in the middle. The CDR3 has 14 amino acids. This chain's CDR3 is CASSTRQIDYGYTF. The CDR3 bases are TGTGCCAGCAGCACGAGACAGATAGATTATGGCTACACCTTC.

The chain is built from TRBV30 and TRBJ1-2; no definite D call. The germline CDR1 and CDR2 sequences are GTSNPN and SVGIG (reference sequence). The CDR3 spans 13 residues. The V gene lost 0 bases and the J gene lost 4 bases, with 9 bases spanning the gap. The CDR3 bases are TGTGCCTGGAGTGTAGGTATGGGCTATGGCTACACCTTC. Translated: CAWSVGMGYGYTF.

The J gene is TRBJ2-7, the V gene TRBV28, with 11 bases lining up with TRBD2. V shed 3 bases, J shed 1 base, and the junction held 5 bases outside the gene matches. In germline, CDR1 is MDHEN, CDR2 SYDVKM. This CDR3 is 16 amino acids long. The CDR3 DNA reads TGTGCCAGCAGTTTTAGCGGGAGGGCCCTTTCCTACGAGCAGTACTTC. Its protein product is CASSFSGRALSYEQYF.

The sample holds a few counts of this clone. The J gene is TRBJ2-5, the V gene TRBV28, with TRBD1 identical over 9 bases. Trimming removed 7 bases from V and 1 base from J; junction bases left unmatched: 7. CDR3 length: 15 residues. Germline V lookup: CDR1 MDHEN, CDR2 SYDVKM. The CDR3 reads CASKGLGQGQETQYF. Here the CDR3 DNA reads TGTGCCAGCAAGGGTTTGGGACAGGGCCAAGAGACCCAGTACTTC.

The chain is built from TRBV19 and TRBJ1-3; D gene unclear. The length of the CDR3 is 14 residues. V lost 3 bases and J 0 bases, leaving 6 bases between the germline ends. Germline loops: CDR1 LNHDA, CDR2 SQIVND (reference sequence). This chain's CDR3 is CASSIVNSGNTIYF. The CDR3 region has the DNA TGTGCCAGTAGTATCGTAAACTCTGGAAACACCATATATTTT.

This chain connects TRBV19 to TRBJ1-6, with TRBD1 as a possible D gene (6 bases). This CDR3 is built from 16 residues. From germline, CDR1 is LNHDA and CDR2 SQIVND (reference sequence). V gave up 5 bases and J gave up 6 bases, with 17 bases separating them. Here the CDR3 reads CASSGGAGALNSPLHF. The DNA for the CDR3 is TGTGCCAGTAGTGGGGGCGCGGGGGCCCTTAATTCACCCCTCCACTTT.

The rearrangement uses TRBV5-1 and TRBJ2-6; D is uncertain. Germline V gives CDR1 SGHRS, CDR2 YFSETQ. The CDR3 runs to 21 residues. Trimming stripped 0 bases from V and 0 bases from J, with 22 bases between. The CDR3 loop reads CASSLDSIGRQVYSGANVLTF. The CDR3 DNA reads TGCGCCAGCAGCTTGGATTCGATTGGGCGGCAGGTCTACTCTGGGGCCAACGTCCTGACTTTC.

The genes are TRBV5-1 and TRBJ1-1; 7 nucleotides line up with TRBD1. Germline V gene lookup returns CDR1 SGHRS and CDR2 YFSETQ. V dropped 0 bases and J dropped 3; count of bases not matched to a gene: 8. The CDR3 covers 16 residues. The CDR3 spells CASSLGVEGAYTEAFF. The CDR3 DNA reads TGCGCCAGCAGCTTGGGGGTCGAGGGGGCCTACACTGAAGCTTTCTTT.

DNA of the CDR3: TGTGCCAGTACGACGCACAGGCGAAGCTCCTACGAGCAGTACTTC. It yields the protein CASTTHRRSSYEQYF. This rearrangement joins TRBV5-6 to TRBJ2-7; weak D call: TRBD1 (5 bases). The CDR3 has 15 amino acids. Germline CDR1 is SGHDT and CDR2 is YYEEEE. Trimming removed 8 bases at V and 0 bases at J, with 18 bases between.

The chain is built from TRBV7-8 and TRBJ2-1; TRBD1 aligns across 9 bases. The germline V gene encodes CDR1 SGHVS and CDR2 FQNEAQ. V lost 0 bases, J lost 8 bases, and 5 bases stayed unmatched. The CDR3 extends over 15 amino acids. Here the CDR3 reads CASSLAGTGMDEQFF. The DNA for the CDR3 is TGTGCCAGCAGCTTAGCGGGGACAGGGATGGATGAGCAGTTCTTC.

The chain employs TRBV9 and TRBJ1-2, with D unclear. V was trimmed by 3 bases and J by 8 bases, leaving 11 bases between them. The CDR3 covers 12 residues. Germline CDR1 and CDR2: SGDLS and YYNGEE. The CDR3 DNA reads as TGTGCCAGCAGCGCAGATCTACGGGGCTACACCTTC. Its protein product is CASSADLRGYTF.

The chain combines TRBV19 with TRBJ1-5, with a weak D call TRBD1 (5 bases). Germline lookup yields CDR1 LNHDA and CDR2 SQIVND (reference sequence). Trimming removed 4 bases from V and 0 bases from J, with 10 bases in between. The CDR3 has 15 amino acids. CDR3 coding DNA: TGTGCCAGTAGTACCCGACAGTATAGCAATCAGCCCCAGCATTTT. It is translated as CASSTRQYSNQPQHF. Full variable domain (rest looked up from reference TRBV19 and TRBJ1-5): DGGITQSPKYLFRKEGQNVTLSCEQNLNHDAMYWYRQDPGQGLRLIYYSQIVNDFQKGDIAEGYSVSREKKESFPLTVTSAQKNPTAFYLCASSTRQYSNQPQHFGDGTRLSIL.

Of note for this clone: No conserved phenylalanine or tryptophan ends this CDR3, so it is likely a read error. The limits of the CDR3 on the DNA are not certain, so only TCRdb's listed CDR3 is given. The chain is built from TRBV7-9 and TRBJ1-1. The CDR3 is 11 amino acids long, termini counted. The germline V gene has CDR1 SEHNR and CDR2 FQNEAQ (reference sequence). Here the CDR3 reads CASSSSGNFGT.

CDR3 sequence: CASSVALGTEAFF. CDR3 in DNA: TGTGCCAGCAGCGTAGCTCTGGGGACTGAAGCTTTCTTT. V is TRBV9 and J is TRBJ1-1; unclear D gene. The germline V gene encodes CDR1 SGDLS and CDR2 YYNGEE. The CDR3 has 13 amino acids. The V gene lost 0 bases and the J gene lost 5 bases, with 8 bases spanning the gap.

The table lists this clone with a count of one. The chain is built from TRBV28 and TRBJ2-7, with 7 bases identical to TRBD2. J was trimmed by 4 bases and V by 3 bases; bases with no gene match: 3. The CDR3 is 13 residues long. CDR1 is MDHEN and CDR2 is SYDVKM in the germline V gene. The CDR3 region has the DNA TGTGCCAGCAGTTTGGGGGGGTTTTACGAGCAGTACTTC. It encodes CASSLGGFYEQYF.

The J gene is TRBJ2-2, the V gene TRBV19; D not resolved. The length of the CDR3 is 13 residues. The ends were cut back, 5 bases at V and 3 bases at J, with 7 bases in the middle. Germline CDR1 is LNHDA and CDR2 is SQIVND (reference sequence). The CDR3 reads CASSSLDTGELFF. The CDR3 bases are TGTGCCAGTAGTTCGTTGGACACCGGGGAGCTGTTTTTT.

The rearrangement links TRBV5-4 to TRBJ1-2; D gene ambiguous. Germline V gene sequence: CDR1 SGHNT, CDR2 YYREEE (reference sequence). This CDR3 has 13 residues. The germline V and J ends were trimmed by 0 bases and 4 bases, with 7 bases remaining between them. The DNA of the CDR3 is TGTGCCAGCAGCTTGGCCATCGCCTATGGCTACACCTTC. This codes for CASSLAIAYGYTF.